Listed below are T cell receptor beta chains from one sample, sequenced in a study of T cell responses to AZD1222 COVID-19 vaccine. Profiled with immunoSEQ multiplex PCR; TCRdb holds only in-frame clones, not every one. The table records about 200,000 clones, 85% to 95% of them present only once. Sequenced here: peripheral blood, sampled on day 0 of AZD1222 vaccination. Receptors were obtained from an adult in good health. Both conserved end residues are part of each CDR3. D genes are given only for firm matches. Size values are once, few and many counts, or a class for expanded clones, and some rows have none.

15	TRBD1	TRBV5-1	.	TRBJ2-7	TGCGCCAGCAGCTTGGGGGACAGGTCAAACTACGAGCAGTACTTC	CASSLGDRSNYEQYF
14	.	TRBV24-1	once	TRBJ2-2	TGTGCCACGGTTTGCCCGGGCTGTCCCGGGGAGCTGTTTTTT	CATVCPGCPGELFF
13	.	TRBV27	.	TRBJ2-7	TGTGCCAGCGGAGCCTACCTCTCCTACGAGCAGTACTTC	CASGAYLSYEQYF
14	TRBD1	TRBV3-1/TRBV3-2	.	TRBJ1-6	TGTGCCAGCCAACCCGGACAGGGAGCCTCACCCCTCCACTTT	CASQPGQGASPLHF
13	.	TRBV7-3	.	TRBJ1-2	TGTGCCAGCAGCTTTCCACAGGGAAGAGACTACACCTTC	CASSFPQGRDYTF
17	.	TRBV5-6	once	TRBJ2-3	TGTGCCAGCAGCCGGCTAAGTGGGCGGGGCGGGGCAGATACGCAGTATTTT	CASSRLSGRGGADTQYF
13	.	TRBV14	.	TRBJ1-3	TGTGCCAGCAGCCCCGTCTCTGGAAACACCATATATTTT	CASSPVSGNTIYF
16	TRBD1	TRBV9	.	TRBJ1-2	TGTGCCAGCAGCTTACGTGGGACAGGGCAATTTTACGGCTACACCTTC	CASSLRGTGQFYGYTF
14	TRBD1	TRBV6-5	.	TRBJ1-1	TGTGCCAGCACACCGACAGGGAGAAACACTGAAGCTTTCTTT	CASTPTGRNTEAFF
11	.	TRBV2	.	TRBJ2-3	TGTGCCAGCACGGGGATCAATACGCAGTATTTT	CASTGINTQYF
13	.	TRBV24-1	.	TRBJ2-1	TGTGCCACCAGTGAAACAGTCAACAATGAGCAGTTCTTC	CATSETVNNEQFF
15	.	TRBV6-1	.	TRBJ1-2	TGTGCCAGCAGTGAAGGGCTGGGCCCCGGCTATGGCTACACCTTC	CASSEGLGPGYGYTF
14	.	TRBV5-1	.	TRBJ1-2	TGCGCCAGCAAACCGACAGAAGCTAACTATGGCTACACCTTC	CASKPTEANYGYTF
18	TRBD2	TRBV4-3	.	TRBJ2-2	TGCGCCAGCAGCCATGGAAGAATAGGACTAGCGGATACCGGGGAGCTGTTTTTT	CASSHGRIGLADTGELFF
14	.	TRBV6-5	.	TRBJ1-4	TGTGCCAGCCAGGACAGTGCAACTAATGAAAAACTGTTTTTT	CASQDSATNEKLFF